These 19 T cell receptor beta chains share one sample of origin, sequenced in a study of T-cell reconstitution after alpha-beta-depleted transplantation in children. Preparing the TCRbeta library involved the use of unique molecular identifiers. TCRdb recomputed calls from the PCR reads with MiXCR, one row per CDR3 protein. The table shows approximately 520,000 distinct CDR3 sequences, with roughly an eighth occurring only once. The sequenced sample was PBMCs, mostly from graft donor cells, obtained 180 days after TCRalphabeta/CD19-depleted stem cell transplant. These receptors originate from a female patient aged 2 to 10 who had a stem cell transplant for aplastic anemia, so the T cells may come from the graft donor.

This clonotype has ten or more counts. This CDR3 reads CASSRFRDYDPDEQFF. For the CDR3, the DNA is TGCGCCAGCAGCCGATTCCGGGACTATGACCCCGATGAGCAGTTCTTC. This chain links TRBV4-1 with TRBJ2-1; 7 nucleotides match TRBD2. Losses at the gene ends were 4 bases for V and 8 bases for J; bases not matched to a gene: 14. The CDR3 spans 16 residues. The germline gives CDR1 MGHRA, CDR2 YSYEKL.

The sample holds many counts of this clonotype. The chain uses TRBV3-1 and TRBJ2-1; possible D gene TRBD2, 5 bases. V lost 3 bases, J lost 5 bases, and 11 bases lay in between. Per germline, CDR1 LGHDT and CDR2 YNNKEL (reference sequence). The length of the CDR3 is 14 residues. The CDR3 bases are TGTGCCAGCAGCCACCTCACTAGAGACAATGAGCAGTTCTTC. Translation: CASSHLTRDNEQFF.

The V and J genes are TRBV20-1 and TRBJ2-7; tentatively, D is TRBD1 (6 bases). The CDR3 spans 14 residues. Germline-derived CDR1 and CDR2 are DFQATT and SNEGSKA (reference sequence). The ends were cut back, 2 bases at V and 2 bases at J, with 13 bases in the middle. This CDR3 is CSARPGDNPYEQYF. The CDR3 coding sequence is TGCAGTGCTAGACCCGGGGACAACCCCTACGAGCAGTACTTC.

This chain joins TRBV9 and TRBJ2-7, with a possible D match to TRBD2 (6 bases). Germline V gene lookup returns CDR1 SGDLS and CDR2 YYNGEE. V shed 0 bases and J shed 0 bases, with 22 bases lying between them. The CDR3 covers 19 residues. CDR3 residues: CASSVVPGTGSGGSYEQYF. The CDR3 DNA follows: TGTGCCAGCAGCGTAGTCCCAGGGACTGGGTCTGGAGGCTCCTACGAGCAGTACTTC. Based on the CDR3 plus reference TRBV9 and TRBJ2-7, the full variable domain is DSGVTQTPKHLITATGQRVTLRCSPRSGDLSVYWYQQSLDQGLQFLIQYYNGEERAKGNILERFSAQQFPDLHSELNLSSLELGDSALYFCASSVVPGTGSGGSYEQYFGPGTRLTVT.

There are a few counts of this clonotype. This chain connects TRBV28 to TRBJ2-1; 10 nucleotides match TRBD2. V gave up 3 bases and J gave up 2 bases; unmatched junction bases: 13. In germline, CDR1 is MDHEN, CDR2 SYDVKM. The CDR3 length is 19 residues. The CDR3, as DNA: TGTGCCAGCAGTTTCCGCGCCTTGGGACTAGCGAACCCCTACAATGAGCAGTTCTTC. This gives the protein CASSFRALGLANPYNEQFF.

This clonotype has just a few counts. This chain links TRBV7-2 with TRBJ1-2; 9 bases fit TRBD1. The V gene end was trimmed by 1 base and the J gene end by 3 bases; junction bases not matched to a gene: 9. There are 17 residues in the CDR3. Germline CDR1 and CDR2: SGHTA and FQGNSA. The CDR3 loop is CASSLGPGTGIHYGYTF. The CDR3 DNA follows: TGTGCCAGCAGCTTAGGCCCCGGGACAGGGATTCACTATGGCTACACCTTC.

This clonotype was seen only a few times. The chain employs TRBV12-3 or TRBV12-4 and TRBJ2-2; D unclear. The CDR3 is 17 residues long. Trimming took off 0 bases at V and 6 bases at J, with 17 bases between the two ends. CDR3 amino acids: CASSLASWGTVSGELFF. The CDR3 nucleotides are TGTGCCAGCAGTTTAGCTTCTTGGGGAACTGTCTCCGGGGAGCTGTTTTTT.

This clonotype has at least ten counts. This rearrangement joins TRBV12-3 or TRBV12-4 to TRBJ2-7; 9 nucleotides line up with TRBD1. V shed 0 bases and J 3 bases; nucleotides not matched to a gene: 0. This CDR3 is 14 amino acids long. The DNA of the CDR3 is TGTGCCAGCAGTTTAGCGGGACAGGGCTACGAGCAGTACTTC. Amino acid sequence: CASSLAGQGYEQYF.

This clonotype was counted at least ten times. V is TRBV2 and J is TRBJ1-4; D unresolved. CDR3 length: 13 amino acids. Germline CDR1 is SNHLY and CDR2 is FYNNEI. V lost 11 bases and J 4 bases, leaving 14 bases between the germline ends. The chain's CDR3 is CAFLGRNNEKLFF. CDR3 coding DNA: TGTGCCTTCCTTGGCAGGAATAATGAAAAACTGTTTTTT.

For this clonotype: A read error may account for a junction end that differs from germline. The gene calls are TRBV6-2 or TRBV6-3 and TRBJ2-6, with a weak D call TRBD1 (5 bases). Germline CDR1 reads MNHEY; CDR2 reads SVGEGT. CDR3 length: 15 amino acids. CDR3 in DNA: TGTGCCAGCAGTTACCGCAGCTCTGGGGCCAACGGCCTGACTTTC. Encoded protein: CASSYRSSGANGLTF.

The gene calls are TRBV4-3 and TRBJ2-4, with 9 bases that match TRBD2. The CDR3 is made up of 16 amino acids. The junction had 4 bases not matched to a gene; V was cut back by 4 bases and J by 0 bases. CDR1 is LGHNA, CDR2 YSLEER, per germline. In nucleotides, the CDR3 is TGCGCCAGCAGCCCCCTGACTAGCGGAGCCAAAAACATTCAGTACTTC. Protein product: CASSPLTSGAKNIQYF.

This clonotype has a handful of counts. This chain joins TRBV18 and TRBJ2-7; 8 nucleotides agree with TRBD1. Germline loops: CDR1 KGHSH, CDR2 LQKENI. Trimming cost V 5 bases and J 6 bases; bases outside gene matches: 3. The CDR3 is 12 amino acids. CDR3 sequence: CASSSDRVEQYV. For the CDR3, the DNA is TGTGCCAGCTCATCGGACAGGGTCGAGCAGTACGTC.

V and J are TRBV29-1 and TRBJ1-2, with 12 bases identical to TRBD1. The germline V gene has CDR1 SQVTM and CDR2 ANQGSEA. CDR3 length equals 13 residues. V dropped 8 bases and J dropped 4; count of bases not matched to a gene: 5. The CDR3, as DNA: TGCAGCTGCCGGGACAGGGGGCTCTATGGCTACACCTTC. This sequence encodes CSCRDRGLYGYTF.

The chain couples TRBV5-4 to TRBJ1-1, with no clear D. Trimming left V 0 bases short and J 4 bases short, with 13 bases between. The CDR3 has 15 residues. The germline gives CDR1 SGHNT, CDR2 YYREEE (reference sequence). The CDR3 here is CASSLGSGPSTEAFF. The CDR3 DNA sequence: TGTGCCAGCAGCTTGGGATCAGGTCCTTCCACTGAAGCTTTCTTT.

This clonotype was observed a handful of times. The chain uses TRBV6-1 and TRBJ2-1; TRBD2 matches at 16 bases. V dropped 8 bases and J dropped 7; count of bases not matched to a gene: 11. Per germline, CDR1 MNHNS and CDR2 SASEGT. The CDR3 contains 17 residues. CDR3 sequence (DNA): TGTGCCAGCTCCGGAATTCCGGGACTAGCGGGAGGGAATGAGCAGTTCTTC. Its translation: CASSGIPGLAGGNEQFF.

The table lists this clonotype with many counts. V usage is TRBV20-1 and J usage is TRBJ2-7; 14 positions match TRBD2. The CDR3 is 14 amino acids. Germline loops: CDR1 DFQATT, CDR2 SNEGSKA (reference sequence). The V gene end was trimmed by 4 bases and the J gene end by 4 bases; junction bases not matched to a gene: 3. The chain's CDR3 is CSATGTSGGYEQYF. The CDR3 DNA reads as TGCAGTGCTACCGGGACTAGCGGGGGATACGAGCAGTACTTC.

This clonotype has only a few counts. V gene TRBV12-3 or TRBV12-4 combines with J gene TRBJ2-1; 10 bases are shared with TRBD2. This CDR3 comprises 15 residues. With 6 bases clipped from V and 3 bases from J, the junction kept 5 bases outside the gene matches. CDR3 coding DNA: TGTGCCAGCAGGCTCGCTAGCGGGGGCTACAATGAGCAGTTCTTC. The encoded protein is CASRLASGGYNEQFF.

This clonotype was counted between two and nine times. The chain has TRBV4-2 and TRBJ2-7, with 8 bases fitting TRBD2. The junction had 9 bases not matched to a gene; V was cut back by 5 bases and J by 0 bases. Germline V gene sequence: CDR1 LGHNA, CDR2 YNFKEQ. This CDR3 spans 16 amino acids. CDR3 residues: CASSTGGRGLSYEQYF. Here the CDR3 DNA reads TGTGCCAGCAGCACGGGGGGGCGGGGCCTCTCCTACGAGCAGTACTTC.

The CDR3 nucleotides read TGTGCCAGCAGTTTAGGGGGGACAGAAGAAGAAAAACTGTTTTTT. Residues: CASSLGGTEEEKLFF. The chain has TRBV28 and TRBJ1-4; 7 bases line up with TRBD1. Germline assignment: CDR1 MDHEN and CDR2 SYDVKM. This CDR3 region has 15 residues. Trimming at V came to 2 bases and at J to 8 bases, leaving 8 bases not matched to a gene.